A single sample gave rise to the 23 T cell receptor beta chains below, sequenced in a study of T cell responses to AZD1222 COVID-19 vaccine. Libraries were prepared by immunoSEQ multiplex PCR; TCRdb keeps only in-frame clonotypes and omits some of them. The sample lists approximately 92,000 clones, approximately 91% occurring once. The source was peripheral blood, collected on day 0 of AZD1222 vaccination. These receptors originate from an adult in good health.

Written as DNA, the CDR3 is TGTGCCAGCAGTGGGAGTGGGGCTGAGGATGAAAAACTGTTTTTT. This encodes CASSGSGAEDEKLFF. The chain uses TRBV28 and TRBJ1-4; D is possibly TRBD1 (5 bases). Germline V CDR1 and CDR2: MDHEN, SYDVKM. CDR3 length: 15 residues. Trimming removed 5 bases at V and 6 bases at J, with 16 bases between.

The J gene is TRBJ2-1, the V gene TRBV27, with TRBD2 matching over 16 bases. Germline values: CDR1 MNHEY, CDR2 SMNVEV (reference sequence). CDR3 length equals 21 residues. With 1 base clipped from V and 5 bases from J, the junction kept 14 bases outside the gene matches. As DNA, the CDR3 is TGTGCCAGCAGTTTATTCGGCTCCGGGACTAGCGGGGGGGTGGTCGACAATGAGCAGTTCTTC. It specifies CASSLFGSGTSGGVVDNEQFF.

The chain couples TRBV7-9 to TRBJ1-3; possibly TRBD1 for D (6 bases). CDR1 SEHNR and CDR2 FQNEAQ come from the germline V gene (reference sequence). Trimming removed 4 bases from V and 0 bases from J, with 19 bases in between. The CDR3 runs 18 residues. CDR3 nucleotide sequence: TGTGCCAGCAGCTCATATGGACAGCCAACGTTCTCTGGAAACACCATATATTTT. It is translated as CASSSYGQPTFSGNTIYF.

This clone was counted at least ten times. The gene calls are TRBV6-2 or TRBV6-3 and TRBJ1-5, with D tentatively TRBD1 (6 bases). Trimming cost V 4 bases and J 2 bases, with 15 bases left between them. This CDR3 is built from 16 residues. Germline CDR1 MNHEY, CDR2 SVGEGT. CDR3 sequence reads: CASSSAPGVRNQPQHF. Here the CDR3 DNA reads TGTGCCAGCAGTTCTGCTCCAGGGGTTCGCAATCAGCCCCAGCATTTT.

The rearrangement joins TRBV10-3 to TRBJ1-5; D unresolved. CDR1 is ENHRY, CDR2 SYGVKD, per germline. Trimming took 4 bases from V and 0 from J, leaving 10 bases between them. There are 15 residues in the CDR3. The CDR3 DNA reads TGTGCCATCAGTGTGTCAGGTATTAGCAATCAGCCCCAGCATTTT. Translation gives CAISVSGISNQPQHF.

V gene TRBV3-1 (or the pseudogene TRBV3-2) combines with J gene TRBJ2-2; 7 positions match TRBD2. The CDR3 is 16 residues long. Germline V gives CDR1 LGHDT, CDR2 YNNKEL (reference sequence). Unmatched junction bases numbered 5, after V lost 0 bases and J lost 4 bases. The CDR3 protein is CASSQEGRGSTGELFF. DNA for the CDR3: TGTGCCAGCAGCCAAGAAGGGCGGGGGAGCACCGGGGAGCTGTTTTTT.

This sequence joins TRBV19 and TRBJ2-1; 7 bases align to TRBD2. With V trimmed by 5 bases and J by 7 bases, 17 bases remained unmatched. This CDR3 spans 17 amino acids. The germline V gene encodes CDR1 LNHDA and CDR2 SQIVND (reference sequence). The CDR3 is CASSLAPGHGGNNEQFF. The CDR3 nucleotides are TGTGCCAGTAGTCTAGCCCCTGGGCACGGGGGGAATAATGAGCAGTTCTTC.

The CDR3 coding sequence is TGTGCCGCACGTGAGGGCTACGAGCAGTACTTC. Protein: CAAREGYEQYF. The V gene is TRBV6-6, the J gene TRBJ2-7; weak D call: TRBD2 (5 bases). The V end lost 11 bases, the J end lost 3 bases, and 11 bases lay between the germline ends. Germline values: CDR1 MNHNY, CDR2 SVGAGI (reference sequence). CDR3 length: 11 residues.

The CDR3 loop reads CASSPGLAGNTGELFF. The CDR3 bases are TGTGCCAGCTCACCAGGCCTAGCGGGGAACACCGGGGAGCTGTTTTTT. This chain connects TRBV18 to TRBJ2-2; 8 bases fit TRBD2. Unmatched junction bases numbered 3, after V lost 2 bases and J lost 1 base. Per the germline V gene, CDR1 is KGHSH and CDR2 is LQKENI. The CDR3 runs to 16 residues.

V usage is TRBV5-4 and J usage is TRBJ1-4; D remains unclear. This CDR3 spans 15 amino acids. The V end was cut by 3 bases, the J end by 3 bases, with 12 bases between. Germline V gives CDR1 SGHNT, CDR2 YYREEE (reference sequence). The CDR3 sequence is CASSSHSKSNEKLFF. The CDR3 DNA reads as TGTGCCAGCAGCTCTCACAGTAAATCTAATGAAAAACTGTTTTTT.

As for this clone: Sequence at one end of the junction differs from germline and may be a read error. The chain links TRBV7-3 to TRBJ1-1, with TRBD1 identical over 8 bases. Looked up from germline, CDR1 is SGHTA and CDR2 is FQGTGA. This CDR3 is 14 amino acids long. CDR3 loop: CASRATGAHTEAFF. The CDR3 DNA reads as TGTGCCAGCAGGGCGACAGGGGCTCACACTGAGGCTTTCTTT.

The rearrangement links TRBV24-1 to TRBJ1-6, with 9 positions matching TRBD1. Trimming removed 5 bases from V and 6 bases from J; junction bases left unmatched: 10. The V gene's germline CDR1 is KGHDR and CDR2 SFDVKD. This CDR3 has 17 residues. This chain's CDR3 is CATSVSGTGQGNSPLHF. CDR3 coding DNA: TGTGCCACCAGTGTGTCGGGTACGGGACAGGGTAATTCACCCCTCCACTTT.

V is TRBV5-1 and J is TRBJ1-1, with D maybe TRBD1 (5 bases). This CDR3 is 14 amino acids long. Germline V gene lookup returns CDR1 SGHRS and CDR2 YFSETQ. The ends were cut back, 4 bases at V and 0 bases at J, with 10 bases in the middle. The CDR3 nucleotides read TGCGCCAGCAGCAACGGGGGAGTGAACACTGAAGCTTTCTTT. Translation gives CASSNGGVNTEAFF.

The rearrangement joins TRBV6-5 to TRBJ2-5; either TRBD1 or TRBD2 may fit D (5 bases each). The CDR3 is made up of 15 amino acids. V lost 8 bases and J 4 bases, leaving 20 bases between the germline ends. In germline, CDR1 is MNHEY, CDR2 SVGAGI. CDR3 sequence (DNA): TGTGCCAGCCACACCGGGACGCCTCTGGGAGAGACCCAGTACTTC. Protein product: CASHTGTPLGETQYF.

J is TRBJ1-2 and V is TRBV15; possibly TRBD1 for D (5 bases). The germline CDR1 and CDR2 sequences are LNHNV and YYDKDF (reference sequence). Trimming removed 9 bases at V and 0 bases at J, with 17 bases between. The CDR3 is 15 amino acids. CDR3 region: CATSTQAVSNYGYTF. The CDR3 bases are TGTGCCACTTCAACACAGGCGGTATCTAACTATGGCTACACCTTC.

The J gene is TRBJ1-1, the V gene TRBV9; D gene unclear. The CDR3 consists of 13 residues. The V gene lost 2 bases and the J gene lost 0 bases, with 5 bases spanning the gap. CDR1 and CDR2 (germline): SGDLS, YYNGEE. The CDR3 bases are TGTGCCAGCAGCGTCGGGATGAACACTGAAGCTTTCTTT. Its translation: CASSVGMNTEAFF.

The rearrangement joins TRBV5-1 to TRBJ2-1; D might be TRBD2 (6 bases). The V end was cut by 5 bases, the J end by 13 bases, with 16 bases between. Germline CDR1 SGHRS, CDR2 YFSETQ. The CDR3 length is 12 residues. The CDR3 loop is CASRDETGLQFF. DNA for the CDR3: TGCGCCAGCAGGGACGAGACGGGACTCCAGTTCTTC.

In DNA, the CDR3 is TGTGCCAGCAGTTATGGTCAGGATGCGAGGGGCTACACCTTC. As protein: CASSYGQDARGYTF. This chain joins TRBV6-5 and TRBJ1-2; D ambiguous. With 3 bases removed from V and 8 bases from J, the gap between germline ends came to 16 bases. CDR3 length equals 14 residues. The V gene's germline CDR1 is MNHEY and CDR2 SVGAGI.

This CDR3 is CASGKTSGSYNEQFF. CDR3 bases: TGCGCCAGCGGCAAAACTAGCGGCTCCTACAATGAGCAGTTCTTC. The V gene is TRBV5-1, the J gene TRBJ2-1, with TRBD2 identical over 8 bases. This CDR3 contains 15 residues. CDR1 is SGHRS, CDR2 YFSETQ, per germline. J gave up 0 bases and V 7 bases, and 6 bases lay outside the gene matches.

V usage is TRBV4-1 and J usage is TRBJ1-5; the D gene is possibly TRBD1 (6 bases). CDR3 length equals 18 residues. V was trimmed by 1 base and J by 0 bases, leaving 16 bases between them. Germline CDR1 reads MGHRA; CDR2 reads YSYEKL. For the CDR3, the DNA is TGCGCCAGCAGCCAAGCGACAGGTGGGGTTGATAGCAATCAGCCCCAGCATTTT. Translation: CASSQATGGVDSNQPQHF.

The chain is built from TRBV28 and TRBJ2-7; no definite D call. The CDR3 spans 13 residues. V lost 6 bases and J lost 3, with 12 bases in between. Looked up from germline, CDR1 is MDHEN and CDR2 is SYDVKM. This chain's CDR3 is CASRSPRDYEQYF. Here the CDR3 DNA reads TGTGCCAGCAGATCCCCTAGGGACTACGAGCAGTACTTC. Variable domain in full (rest from reference TRBV28 and TRBJ2-7): DVKVTQSSRYLVKRTGEKVFLECVQDMDHENMFWYRQDPGLGLRLIYFSYDVKMKEKGDIPEGYSVSREKKERFSLILESASTNQTSMYLCASRSPRDYEQYFGPGTRLTVT.

The chain employs TRBV12-3 or TRBV12-4 and TRBJ2-5, with D possibly matching TRBD1 (6 bases). V was pared by 2 bases and J by 5 bases, with 9 bases between. The CDR3 has 13 residues. DNA for the CDR3: TGTGCCAGCAGTTTAAGGGGGAGCGAGACCCAGTACTTC. The encoded protein is CASSLRGSETQYF.

The rearrangement uses TRBV6-2 or TRBV6-3 and TRBJ2-5; D unresolved. The length of the CDR3 is 12 residues. V gave up 0 bases and J gave up 8 bases, with 7 bases separating them. Germline V gene sequence: CDR1 MNHEY, CDR2 SVGEGT. CDR3 in DNA: TGTGCCAGCAGTTACTCGACCACAACCCAGTACTTC. Protein product: CASSYSTTTQYF.